Following are 17 T cell receptor beta chains from one sample sequenced in a study of regulatory T cells in long-lasting Graves disease. Stated time point: newly diagnosed GD, antithyroid drugs for less than 3 months. Generation of the TCR library employed RNA extracted from PBMCs. Sequencing libraries for TCR beta were prepared with iRepertoire HTBI primers and Arm-PCR of CDR3 regions. TCRdb re-called the multiplex PCR reads with MiXCR, one entry per CDR3 protein. The sample has 350,000 to 450,000 distinct CDR3 sequences; roughly 12% are singletons. This sample was also put to use in a study of T cells in Graves' hyperthyroidism and ophthalmopathy.

This specimen consisted of peripheral blood mononuclear cells (PBMCs), obtained at new diagnosis, from a patient treated with antithyroid drugs. These receptors came from a woman younger than 30 with Graves disease.

The V call is TRBV2, the J call TRBJ1-5, with 8 bases that match TRBD1. CDR1 SNHLY and CDR2 FYNNEI come from the germline V gene. The CDR3 has 14 residues. The V segment lost 5 bases and the J segment 11 bases; nucleotides outside the gene matches: 11. CDR3 sequence: CASSRGQARSTQHF. CDR3 in DNA: TGTGCCAGCAGTCGGGGACAGGCCCGATCGACCCAGCATTTT.

This clonotype is a singleton in its sample. A read error is possible here, since a much larger clone lies one base away. The conserved phenylalanine or tryptophan is not found at the CDR3 terminus, so this likely reflects a read error. The chain uses TRBV7-2 and TRBJ1-1; D ambiguous. Trimming shortened V by 6 bases and J by 10 bases, and 12 bases separated the two germline ends. CDR3 length: 11 residues. CDR1 is SGHTA, CDR2 FQGNSA, per germline. Here the CDR3 DNA reads TGTGCCAGCAGTCTACGAGTAGGAGCTTTCTCT. Translation gives CASSLRVGAFS.

This clonotype was counted at least ten times. This chain joins TRBV12-3 or TRBV12-4 and TRBJ1-2; D is possibly TRBD1 (5 bases). The CDR3 has 13 amino acids. Trimming stripped 3 bases from V and 3 bases from J, with 8 bases between. The CDR3 sequence is CASSLAGHYGYTF. The CDR3 region has the DNA TGTGCCAGCAGTTTGGCAGGGCACTATGGCTACACCTTC.

The V gene is TRBV7-9, the J gene TRBJ2-6; D not resolved. Trimming pared 8 bases from V and 4 bases from J, leaving 9 bases between. The CDR3 is 13 residues long. Per the germline V gene, CDR1 is SEHNR and CDR2 is FQNEAQ (reference sequence). The CDR3 region is CASSNPGANVLTF. The CDR3, as DNA: TGTGCCAGCTCGAACCCCGGGGCCAACGTCCTGACTTTC.

There are many counts of this clonotype. The rearrangement links TRBV29-1 to TRBJ2-1; a weak D match, TRBD2 (6 bases). Deletions cut 7 bases from V and 4 bases from J, with 11 bases between. CDR1 and CDR2 (germline): SQVTM, ANQGSEA. This CDR3 has 12 amino acids. The CDR3 here is CSALLAYNEQFF. In DNA form, the CDR3 reads TGCAGCGCCCTACTAGCTTACAATGAGCAGTTCTTC.

The chain combines TRBV20-1 with TRBJ1-1; the D gene is possibly TRBD1 (6 bases). This CDR3 is 17 amino acids long. Per germline, CDR1 DFQATT and CDR2 SNEGSKA (reference sequence). V was clipped by 1 base and J by 1 base, with 19 bases between them. CDR3 sequence (DNA): TGCAGTGCTAGAGTTCCTGGGAGGGGGGGTTGGAACACTGAAGCTTTCTTT. Translated, it gives CSARVPGRGGWNTEAFF.

Turning to this clonotype: A much larger clone lies one base from this, so it may be a read error. The chain uses TRBV12-3 or TRBV12-4 and TRBJ2-3; no definite D call. Between the trimmed V and J ends, which lost 3 bases and 8 bases, there was a span of 3 bases. The CDR3 has 10 amino acids. The CDR3 coding sequence is TGTGCCAGCAGTTTCGGTACGCAGTATTTT. Translating it yields CASSFGTQYF.

This clonotype showed up just a few times. The gene calls are TRBV14 and TRBJ1-2; no clear D gene. Trimming removed 0 bases at V and 8 bases at J, with 16 bases between. This CDR3 spans 15 amino acids. The V gene's germline CDR1 is SGHDN and CDR2 FVKESK. The CDR3 sequence is CASSQDEDVFGGYTF. CDR3 DNA: TGTGCCAGCAGCCAAGATGAGGACGTATTTGGAGGCTACACCTTC.

This clonotype came up many times. The genes are TRBV7-2 and TRBJ2-1; D may correspond to TRBD1 or TRBD2 (6 bases each). V was trimmed by 5 bases and J by 5 bases, leaving 16 bases between them. This CDR3 contains 15 residues. Germline CDR1 SGHTA, CDR2 FQGNSA. The CDR3 here is CASSLGARGNNEQFF. The CDR3 nucleotides read TGTGCCAGCAGCCTGGGGGCCCGGGGGAACAATGAGCAGTTCTTC.

This clonotype showed up many times. This sequence joins TRBV11-2 and TRBJ1-2, with 9 positions matching TRBD1. The CDR3 runs 14 residues. The trim removed 1 base at V and 8 bases at J, leaving 5 bases unmatched. CDR1 is SGHAT and CDR2 is FQNNGV in the germline V gene. The chain's CDR3 is CASSLAGTGKGYTF. The CDR3 DNA follows: TGTGCCAGCAGCTTAGCTGGGACAGGGAAAGGCTACACCTTC.

This chain uses TRBV20-1 with TRBJ2-1; 8 positions agree with TRBD1. The CDR3 has 18 amino acids. Germline V gene sequence: CDR1 DFQATT, CDR2 SNEGSKA (reference sequence). V gave up 1 base and J gave up 0 bases; unmatched junction bases: 11. The CDR3 DNA sequence: TGCAGTGCTAGAGCGCAGGGGGCCCGCGGGGCCTCCTACAATGAGCAGTTCTTC. Protein: CSARAQGARGASYNEQFF.

This clonotype turned up a few times. The CDR3 spells CASSQDYSDIYGYTF. The CDR3 DNA follows: TGCGCCAGCAGCCAAGATTACAGTGATATCTATGGCTACACCTTC. V is TRBV4-1 and J is TRBJ1-2; unclear D gene. CDR1 and CDR2 (germline): MGHRA, YSYEKL. There are 15 residues in the CDR3. Trimming left V 0 bases short and J 4 bases short, with 12 bases between.

This clonotype has a count of ten or more. The chain uses TRBV6-2 or TRBV6-3 and TRBJ2-4; D unresolved. This CDR3 has 16 residues. Germline V CDR1 and CDR2: MNHEY, SVGEGT. V was shortened by 0 bases and J by 3 bases, with 12 bases between the two germline ends. The CDR3 is CASSYSPARGKNIQYF. CDR3 nucleotide sequence: TGTGCCAGCAGTTACTCCCCTGCCCGTGGCAAAAACATTCAGTACTTC.

There are many counts of this clonotype. The chain is built from TRBV11-2 and TRBJ2-3, with D possibly matching TRBD2 (6 bases). Germline V gene sequence: CDR1 SGHAT, CDR2 FQNNGV. V lost 1 base and J 1 base, leaving 18 bases between the germline ends. The CDR3 sequence is 18 residues long. The CDR3 DNA is TGTGCCAGCAGCTTAGCCCAAGATCAGCCGGGAGGCACAGATACGCAGTATTTT. It yields the protein CASSLAQDQPGGTDTQYF. Full variable domain (outside the CDR3, taken from reference TRBV11-2 and TRBJ2-3): EAGVAQSPRYKIIEKRQSVAFWCNPISGHATLYWYQQILGQGPKLLIQFQNNGVVDDSQLPKDRFSAERLKGVDSTLKIQPAKLEDSAVYLCASSLAQDQPGGTDTQYFGPGTRLTVL.

This clonotype was seen many times. The chain recombines TRBV15 with TRBJ1-2, with D uncertain. Per the germline V gene, CDR1 is LNHNV and CDR2 is YYDKDF (reference sequence). This CDR3 is 15 amino acids long. V was pared by 2 bases and J by 3 bases, with 13 bases between. DNA for the CDR3: TGTGCCACCAGCAGACAAGGGATTCGTCACTATGGCTACACCTTC. Its translation: CATSRQGIRHYGYTF.

This clonotype was counted many times. The chain has TRBV18 and TRBJ1-6; 9 nucleotides line up with TRBD1. The V segment lost 3 bases and the J segment 4 bases; nucleotides outside the gene matches: 1. Germline V lookup: CDR1 KGHSH, CDR2 LQKENI. CDR3 length: 15 residues. CDR3 protein: CASSPGQGYNSPLHF. For the CDR3, the DNA is TGTGCCAGCTCACCGGGACAGGGTTATAATTCACCCCTCCACTTT.

A remark on this clonotype: It differs at one base from a far larger clone, so likely a read error. The chain joins TRBV7-9 to TRBJ2-2; D call uncertain. There are 13 residues in the CDR3. Looked up from germline, CDR1 is SEHNR and CDR2 is FQNEAQ (reference sequence). The CDR3 is CVSSLVGTGELFF. Written as DNA, the CDR3 is TGTGTCAGCAGCTTAGTAGGCACCGGGGAGCTGTTTTTT.